The 25 T cell receptor beta chains presented below share a single source sample, sequenced in a study of cytomegalovirus exposure and HLA in healthy donors. Primers: 60 Vbeta forward and 13 Jbeta reverse. The method was immunoSEQ multiplex PCR; TCRdb's version includes in-frame clones alone and lacks a portion of them. There are tens of thousands of clones in the sample; approximately 90% occur only once, and roughly 2.2% lies in the top ten. Sequencing was carried out using PBMCs. These receptors came from a man younger than 35 in good health and CMV-seronegative.

The chain uses TRBV7-2 and TRBJ2-2; D is undetermined. The germline V and J ends were trimmed by 11 bases and 1 base, with 14 bases remaining between them. The CDR3 has 14 residues. The germline CDR1 and CDR2 sequences are SGHTA and FQGNSA. The CDR3 loop reads CAGRDRLNTGELFF. The CDR3 region has the DNA TGTGCCGGGCGAGATAGGTTGAACACCGGGGAGCTGTTTTTT.

The chain joins TRBV7-3 to TRBJ2-1; tentatively, D is TRBD2 (5 bases). The CDR3 has 15 residues. V lost 3 bases and J 6 bases, leaving 15 bases between the germline ends. The germline V gene encodes CDR1 SGHTA and CDR2 FQGTGA. CDR3 region: CASSLLRGSTNEQFF. CDR3 DNA sequence: TGTGCCAGCAGCTTGTTGCGTGGGAGCACCAATGAGCAGTTCTTC. The full variable domain, with the rest looked up from reference TRBV7-3 and TRBJ2-1, is GAGVSQTPSNKVTEKGKYVELRCDPISGHTALYWYRQSLGQGPEFLIYFQGTGAADDSGLPNDRFFAVRPEGSVSTLKIQRTERGDSAVYLCASSLLRGSTNEQFFGPGTRLTVL.

This sequence joins TRBV28 and TRBJ1-3; no reliable D call. The ends were cut back, 1 base at V and 1 base at J, with 8 bases in the middle. The CDR3 is 15 residues long. The germline V gene has CDR1 MDHEN and CDR2 SYDVKM. The CDR3 DNA sequence: TGTGCCAGCAGTTTATATAGAGGGTCTGGAAACACCATATATTTT. This translates into CASSLYRGSGNTIYF.

The chain employs TRBV6-1 and TRBJ2-7; TRBD1 aligns across 8 bases. CDR3 length: 15 residues. CDR1 is MNHNS and CDR2 is SASEGT in the germline V gene. V was pared by 6 bases and J by 0 bases, with 7 bases of the junction left unmatched. The CDR3 here is CASRPGTGSSYEQYF. CDR3 DNA: TGTGCCAGCAGACCCGGGACAGGAAGCTCCTACGAGCAGTACTTC.

The chain carries TRBV10-1 and TRBJ2-3; 10 nucleotides line up with TRBD2. CDR1 is WNHNN, CDR2 SYGVQD, per germline (reference sequence). The V segment lost 0 bases and the J segment 0 bases; nucleotides outside the gene matches: 9. The CDR3 sequence is 19 residues long. The DNA for the CDR3 is TGCGCCAGCAGTGAGTCTTGCGCTAGCGGGAGTGTTAGCACAGATACGCAGTATTTT. It yields the protein CASSESCASGSVSTDTQYF.

This clone was counted once. The rearrangement uses TRBV18 and TRBJ2-3; D unresolved. Trimming removed 3 bases at V and 3 bases at J, with 7 bases between. Germline loops: CDR1 KGHSH, CDR2 LQKENI. The CDR3 length is 13 residues. Here the CDR3 reads CASSPEATDTQYF. The CDR3 DNA follows: TGTGCCAGCTCACCTGAGGCAACAGATACGCAGTATTTT.

This chain connects TRBV18 to TRBJ2-5; possible D gene TRBD1, 5 bases. The CDR3 length is 13 residues. Per the germline V gene, CDR1 is KGHSH and CDR2 is LQKENI. Trimming stripped 3 bases from V and 5 bases from J, with 10 bases between. This CDR3 is CASSPNAGETQYF. CDR3 coding DNA: TGTGCCAGCTCACCGAATGCAGGGGAGACCCAGTACTTC.

The V and J genes are TRBV2 and TRBJ2-2; possible D gene TRBD2, 5 bases. Trimming stripped 7 bases from V and 0 bases from J, with 12 bases between. The CDR3 is 15 residues long. Germline loops: CDR1 SNHLY, CDR2 FYNNEI. The CDR3 DNA reads TGTGCCAGCAAGACTCTTAGCGCGAACACCGGGGAGCTGTTTTTT. It translates to CASKTLSANTGELFF. Looking up the rest from reference TRBV2 and TRBJ2-2 gives the full variable domain: EPEVTQTPSHQVTQMGQEVILRCVPISNHLYFYWYRQILGQKVEFLVSFYNNEISEKSEIFDDQFSVERPDGSNFTLKIRSTKLEDSAMYFCASKTLSANTGELFFGEGSRLTVL.

V is TRBV6-1 and J is TRBJ2-2; the D gene is possibly TRBD2 (5 bases). The CDR3 length is 14 residues. The V end was cut by 4 bases, the J end by 2 bases, with 8 bases between. The germline V gene encodes CDR1 MNHNS and CDR2 SASEGT. CDR3 protein: CASSVSGNTGELFF. DNA for the CDR3: TGTGCCAGCAGTGTCAGCGGCAACACCGGGGAGCTGTTTTTT.

The V call is TRBV5-6, the J call TRBJ2-7; 10 bases align to TRBD2. The V segment lost 2 bases and the J segment 4 bases; nucleotides outside the gene matches: 6. Germline CDR1 is SGHDT and CDR2 is YYEEEE. The CDR3 has 15 amino acids. Written as DNA, the CDR3 is TGTGCCAGCAGCTTAGGAGCGGGAGGGAGGTACGAGCAGTACTTC. It translates to CASSLGAGGRYEQYF.

This chain uses TRBV19 with TRBJ1-5, with no clear D. V lost 1 base and J lost 7, with 5 bases in between. The CDR3 is 12 residues long. Per the germline V gene, CDR1 is LNHDA and CDR2 is SQIVND (reference sequence). The CDR3 is CASSIGGQPQHF. DNA of the CDR3: TGTGCCAGTAGTATAGGAGGACAGCCCCAGCATTTT.

The CDR3 DNA follows: TGTGCCAGCAGATCCGGGACAGGCCAAAGGGGGTACAATGAGCAGTTCTTC. As protein: CASRSGTGQRGYNEQFF. The chain has TRBV28 and TRBJ2-1, with TRBD1 matching 8 bases. After removal of 6 bases from V and 4 bases from J, the junction contained 14 bases not matched to a gene. Germline loops: CDR1 MDHEN, CDR2 SYDVKM. The CDR3 consists of 17 residues.

The J gene is TRBJ1-2, the V gene TRBV6-6; D is possibly TRBD1 (5 bases). CDR1 and CDR2 (germline): MNHNY, SVGAGI (reference sequence). This CDR3 has 13 residues. The V end lost 0 bases, the J end lost 4 bases, and 6 bases lay between the germline ends. CDR3 region: CASSYSGVYGYTF. In DNA form, the CDR3 reads TGTGCCAGCAGTTACTCAGGGGTCTATGGCTACACCTTC.

The rearrangement joins TRBV18 to TRBJ1-6; the match to TRBD1 covers 10 bases. Germline assignment: CDR1 KGHSH and CDR2 LQKENI. With 3 bases clipped from V and 8 bases from J, the junction kept 4 bases outside the gene matches. The CDR3 sequence is 15 residues long. The CDR3 region has the DNA TGTGCCAGCTCACCGATAGGGACAGGGGATTCACCCCTCCACTTT. Translation: CASSPIGTGDSPLHF.

The genes are TRBV28 and TRBJ1-1, with D possibly TRBD1 on 6 matching bases. With 7 bases removed from V and 8 bases from J, the gap between germline ends came to 17 bases. CDR1 is MDHEN, CDR2 SYDVKM, per germline. CDR3 size: 13 residues. The DNA for the CDR3 is TGTGCCAGCACTAAGGGGGGGGAAGGGGAAGCTTTCTTT. Protein product: CASTKGGEGEAFF. The full variable domain, rest sourced from reference TRBV28 and TRBJ1-1, is DVKVTQSSRYLVKRTGEKVFLECVQDMDHENMFWYRQDPGLGLRLIYFSYDVKMKEKGDIPEGYSVSREKKERFSLILESASTNQTSMYLCASTKGGEGEAFFGQGTRLTVV.

This chain links TRBV19 with TRBJ2-5; possibly TRBD1 for D (6 bases). The V end lost 5 bases, the J end lost 4 bases, and 20 bases lay between the germline ends. The CDR3 extends over 16 amino acids. Germline loops: CDR1 LNHDA, CDR2 SQIVND (reference sequence). The CDR3 spells CASSPSLQGHRETQYF. The CDR3 nucleotides are TGTGCCAGTAGTCCCTCCTTACAGGGCCACCGAGAGACCCAGTACTTC. The whole variable domain, remainder taken from reference TRBV19 and TRBJ2-5, is DGGITQSPKYLFRKEGQNVTLSCEQNLNHDAMYWYRQDPGQGLRLIYYSQIVNDFQKGDIAEGYSVSREKKESFPLTVTSAQKNPTAFYLCASSPSLQGHRETQYFGPGTRLLVL.

The chain uses TRBV27 and TRBJ2-7; D is possibly TRBD1 (5 bases). The germline V gene has CDR1 MNHEY and CDR2 SMNVEV (reference sequence). Trimming cost V 5 bases and J 2 bases, with 10 bases left between them. The CDR3 sequence is 13 residues long. CDR3 nucleotides: TGTGCCAGCAGTCAGGGTAAGCCCTACGAGCAGTACTTC. Translated, it gives CASSQGKPYEQYF.

The chain combines TRBV5-1 with TRBJ2-1, with D tentatively TRBD2 (6 bases). This CDR3 is built from 16 residues. In germline, CDR1 is SGHRS, CDR2 YFSETQ. V lost 3 bases, J lost 7 bases, and 20 bases lay in between. The CDR3 reads CASSSSSAIRRNEQFF. For the CDR3, the DNA is TGCGCCAGCAGCTCTTCTAGCGCAATCAGGAGGAATGAGCAGTTCTTC.

A few counts support this clone. This chain links TRBV27 with TRBJ2-3, with 12 bases that match TRBD2. Germline CDR1 MNHEY, CDR2 SMNVEV (reference sequence). V trimming: 2 bases; J trimming: 3 bases; junction bases outside the gene matches: 9. The length of the CDR3 is 18 residues. CDR3 coding DNA: TGTGCCAGCAGTTTACGGCTAGCGGGAGGGCGTGTGACAGATACGCAGTATTTT. Translated: CASSLRLAGGRVTDTQYF.

This rearrangement joins TRBV23-1 to TRBJ2-7, with a tentative D call TRBD1 (7 bases). TRBV23-1 is placed among ORFs of uncertain function. CDR3 length equals 20 residues. V was pared by 2 bases and J by 1 base, with 27 bases between. CDR3 coding DNA: TGCGCCAGCAGTCAAGCCCGCGGGAAATCCGGGACAGTAAAATCCTACGAGCAGTACTTC. Translated: CASSQARGKSGTVKSYEQYF.

The rearrangement joins TRBV2 to TRBJ1-2; no reliable D call. Germline V gene sequence: CDR1 SNHLY, CDR2 FYNNEI. The CDR3 loop spans 12 amino acids. Here the CDR3 DNA reads TGTGGAACGGAGCAGAGCCGCTATGGCTACACCTTC. Its protein is CGTEQSRYGYTF.

This clone was seen just once. The genes are TRBV7-7 and TRBJ2-2, with 8 bases identical to TRBD1. V trimming: 5 bases; J trimming: 6 bases; junction bases outside the gene matches: 8. The germline V gene encodes CDR1 SSHAT and CDR2 FNYEAQ (reference sequence). The CDR3 runs 15 residues. The CDR3 here is CASSATTGAAGELFF. The CDR3 DNA sequence: TGTGCCAGCAGCGCTACGACAGGGGCGGCCGGGGAGCTGTTTTTT.

The gene calls are TRBV5-1 and TRBJ2-5; TRBD2 matches 12 bases. Per germline, CDR1 SGHRS and CDR2 YFSETQ. Trimming cost V 5 bases and J 11 bases; bases outside gene matches: 13. The CDR3 extends over 15 amino acids. The CDR3 coding sequence is TGCGCCAGCAGAGAAATGCTAGCGGGAGGGAGGGAGCAGTACTTC. It is translated as CASREMLAGGREQYF.

The V gene is TRBV11-2, the J gene TRBJ2-7; 7 bases are a match to TRBD1. From germline, CDR1 is SGHAT and CDR2 FQNNGV. The V gene end was trimmed by 2 bases and the J gene end by 6 bases; junction bases not matched to a gene: 1. CDR3 size: 12 residues. CDR3 in amino acids: CASSLNRGEQYF. The CDR3 DNA reads as TGTGCCAGCAGCTTAAACAGGGGCGAGCAGTACTTC.

V is TRBV5-6 and J is TRBJ2-2, with 7 bases matching TRBD1. The CDR3 is 17 residues long. Germline V gives CDR1 SGHDT, CDR2 YYEEEE. The V and J ends lost 2 bases and 4 bases, in that order; junction bases with no gene match: 11. CDR3 DNA sequence: TGTGCCAGCAGCTTTTTTCGACAGGGCCCGACCACCGGGGAGCTGTTTTTT. Translating gives CASSFFRQGPTTGELFF.